This entry features one T cell receptor (beta chain) sequence. What it binds is not known. The CDR3 runs to 16 residues. Trimming cost V 4 bases and J 5 bases; bases outside gene matches: 14. Germline V gives CDR1 MNHNS, CDR2 SASEGT. Some clones are missing from TCRdb's copy, which holds only in-frame ones; the method was immunoSEQ multiplex PCR. Seen here are some 160,000 clones, approximately 91% observed once, and the top ten hold around 1.8%. The data were taken from a study of T cell responses to AZD1222 COVID-19 vaccine. Regarding the study as a whole: At 160-218 and 743-854, vaccine-associated CD4 TCRs were dominant, and they spanned spike. Following two doses of AZD1222, Spike-specific TCR breadth and depth rose. The sample set comprised mostly white British donors with more females, and clonal diversity was possibly underestimated. Within unmutated variant regions lay the reported targets of nearly half of spike-specific TCRs.

This chain joins TRBV6-1 and TRBJ2-7, with 7 bases identical to TRBD1. The starting material was peripheral blood, obtained 28 days after the second AZD1222 dose. This TCR came from an adult who received the AZD1222 COVID-19 vaccine. This CDR3 reads CASSGRDRAPRNEQYF. CDR3 nucleotide sequence: TGTGCCAGCAGTGGCCGTGACAGGGCTCCCCGGAACGAGCAGTACTTC.